A selection of T cell receptor beta chains follows, all from one sample in a study of control samples from healthy donors and cancer patients. TCRdb keeps only in-frame clones here, not all; method: immunoSEQ multiplex PCR. The sample is made up of some 180,000 clones, and the top ten hold roughly 2% of it. The sample was blood. The origin of the receptors is a woman between 25 and 40 years old in good health. Both conserved end residues are part of each CDR3.

CDR3: CASSLLQGKNEQFF
V: TRBV28
J: TRBJ2-1

CDR3: CASSSGQGGTGELFF
V: TRBV28
J: TRBJ2-2

CDR3: CASSHPAARTEAFF
V: TRBV7-9
J: TRBJ1-1

CDR3: CASSPPGTVQPQHF
V: TRBV5-8
J: TRBJ1-5

CDR3: CASSPPTGQPQHF
V: TRBV19
J: TRBJ1-5

CDR3: CASSEVRGHDGYTF
V: TRBV10-2
J: TRBJ1-2

CDR3: CASSYLDRNYGYTF
V: TRBV28
J: TRBJ1-2

CDR3: CASSRDRHYGYTF
V: TRBV11-1
J: TRBJ1-2

CDR3: CASSPSAGSSGGHEQYF
V: TRBV7-9
J: TRBJ2-7

CDR3: CASSQDVGTTEKLFF
V: TRBV4-1
J: TRBJ1-4

CDR3: CASSSRGRGAFF
V: TRBV6-5
J: TRBJ1-1

CDR3: CASSPLVAYGSNQPQHF
V: TRBV18
J: TRBJ1-5

CDR3: CAIRNTRGPTEAFF
V: TRBV28
J: TRBJ1-1